This paragraph covers one T cell receptor (beta chain) sequence. Its binding antigen is unknown. No clone much larger than this one lies a single base away; base qualities are absent. The data stem from a study of blood T cell repertoires in COVID-19 (dated by TCRdb to 2020 to 2022). Turning to the overall study: Collaborator samples came from the United States, Italy and Spain and covered acute and convalescent phases of COVID-19. The material from the prospective study consisted of cDNA or gDNA derived from T cells, B-cell-depleted T cells, or PBMCs. The dataset comprised deeply sampled blood TCRbeta repertoires from subjects exposed to, actively infected with, or recovered from COVID-19. The repertoires were released in a freely available public database intended as a resource for research on the immune response to SARS-CoV-2. Samples came from the ongoing ImmuneRACE study (first 160 participants) plus 1,254 subjects from 6 global collaborators. Sample metadata almost always included a de-identified subject ID, COVID-19 status, age in years and sex. Where available, HLA class I and class II types were obtained from metadata supplied by the sample provider rather than from assay-based typing.

Summary of the overall study and its limitations: How much clinical and demographic metadata was included differed by source and by participant, and the metadata was provided uncurated.

CDR1 and CDR2, per the germline V gene (reference sequence), are MNHNY and SVGAGI. The CDR3, cysteine through phenylalanine, is 15 amino acids long. The DNA shown is the 45-base CDR3, in frame from base 1. The junction shows trimming of 0 bases on V and 6 bases on J, plus 12 bases between the germline ends. The immunoSEQ Assay, a bias-controlled multiplex PCR, was used to amplify TCRbeta CDR3 regions from genomic DNA. Processing in the source paper ran as follows. The number of nucleated cells in each sample was estimated by amplification of reference gene primers within the assay. Sequence reads were collapsed and filtered to measure the absolute abundance of every unique TCRbeta CDR3 rearrangement. For each sample, productive Simpson clonality was calculated as the square root of Simpson's diversity index over productive rearrangements. The table comes from immuneACCESS by way of TCRdb, which keeps in-frame sequences with V and J called. Part of the clones is missing from these tables; in studies checked, under half for an unresolved V gene and the rest for unknown reasons. Clone size and the V and J calls come from that table; the DNA yielded D and trimming. The sample contains 100,000 or so clones, approximately 80% of them found a single time. Less than 5% of the sample is held by the ten biggest clonotypes.

Each collaborating institution followed its own protocols to collect whole blood in K2EDTA tubes. Collaborator samples were shipped for TCRbeta analysis as frozen whole blood, isolated PBMCs, or DNA extracted from either sample type. This sequence originates from a human donor in a cohort sampled during active COVID-19. What was sequenced was peripheral blood. The sequence joins TRBV6-6 to TRBJ2-1, with TRBD1 tentatively as D gene (6 bases match). In nucleotide form, the sequence is TGTGCCAGCAGTTACTCGGGGGCCCGTGGCAATGAGCAGTTCTTC. The resulting protein is CASSYSGARGNEQFF.